A selection of T cell receptor beta chains follows, all from one sample in a study of shared clonotypes between healthy human individuals. TCRdb keeps only in-frame clones here, not all; method: immunoSEQ multiplex PCR. This table holds 1.5 million to 2.5 million clones, over 85% found once. Sequenced material: naive CD8+ T cells sorted from blood. The source of these receptors is a man between 18 and 29 years old in good health. Both conserved end residues are part of each CDR3. D genes are given only for firm matches. Some rows have no size entry. The others give once, few or many, or a class for an expanded clone.

>NA|TRBJ2-1|TRBV7-2|NA
CASSLGAGAMNEQFF
TGTGCCAGCAGCTTAGGGGCAGGAGCAATGAATGAGCAGTTCTTC
>NA|TRBJ2-3|TRBV2|NA
CASSSQAVGPDTQYF
TGTGCCAGCAGTTCTCAGGCAGTAGGCCCAGATACGCAGTATTTT
>few|TRBJ1-2|TRBV2|NA
CASSEEGETF
TGTGCCAGCAGTGAGGAGGGAGAGACCTTC
>once|TRBJ2-2|TRBV4-1|TRBD1
CASSPRAGQGAGELFF
TGCGCCAGCAGCCCCCGGGCGGGTCAGGGGGCCGGGGAGCTGTTTTTT
>NA|TRBJ1-5|TRBV7-9|NA
CASSLVTGFSNQPQHF
TGTGCCAGCAGCTTAGTTACAGGCTTTAGCAATCAGCCCCAGCATTTT
>NA|TRBJ2-5|TRBV19|NA
CASSKVALETQYF
TGTGCCAGTAGTAAGGTGGCATTGGAGACCCAGTACTTC
>NA|TRBJ2-1|TRBV7-6|TRBD1
CASSLYRGQNNEQFF
TGTGCCAGCAGCTTATACAGGGGGCAGAACAATGAGCAGTTCTTC
>NA|TRBJ2-7|TRBV14|NA
CASSQERGPYEQYF
TGTGCCAGCAGCCAAGAACGGGGCCCCTACGAGCAGTACTTC
>NA|TRBJ1-1|TRBV2|NA
CASSEALMNTEAFF
TGTGCCAGCAGTGAAGCCTTAATGAACACTGAAGCTTTCTTT
>NA|TRBJ2-6|TRBV30|NA
CAWSVRGGANVLTF
TGTGCCTGGAGTGTAAGGGGTGGGGCCAACGTCCTGACTTTC
>NA|TRBJ2-1|TRBV30|NA
CAWSGGQAVYNEQFF
TGTGCCTGGAGTGGGGGCCAGGCCGTATACAATGAGCAGTTCTTC
>NA|TRBJ2-7|TRBV2|TRBD2
CASSYGGINEQYF
TGTGCCAGCAGTTACGGGGGGATCAACGAGCAGTACTTC
>NA|TRBJ1-2|TRBV18|NA
CASSPEVNYGYTF
TGTGCCAGCTCACCGGAAGTTAACTATGGCTACACCTTC
>NA|TRBJ2-5|TRBV5-4|TRBD1
CASSTGTGLGSETQYF
TGTGCCAGCAGCACCGGGACAGGGCTTGGGTCAGAGACCCAGTACTTC
>NA|TRBJ2-3|TRBV21-1|NA
CASSLAGTRTDTQYF
TGTGCCAGCAGCTTAGCCGGGACCAGGACAGATACGCAGTATTTT
>NA|TRBJ2-7|TRBV27|TRBD2
CASSKGLAGVYEQYF
TGTGCCAGCAGTAAGGGACTAGCGGGAGTCTACGAGCAGTACTTC
>once|TRBJ2-1|TRBV6-5|NA
CASSLTGLSSYNEQFF
TGTGCCAGCAGTTTGACAGGCCTCAGCTCCTACAATGAGCAGTTCTTC